The 12 T cell receptor beta chains below all came from one sample that was sequenced in a study of blood T cell repertoires in COVID-19. Sequencing used immunoSEQ multiplex PCR; TCRdb keeps in-frame clones, though not all of them. The sample holds about 170,000 clones; about 83% are singletons and the top ten take approximately 2%. The material sequenced was peripheral blood. These TCRs come from a woman aged 80 or over with acute or convalescent COVID-19.

This clone showed up just once. V and J are TRBV2 and TRBJ2-1; the D gene is possibly TRBD2 (6 bases). CDR1 is SNHLY and CDR2 is FYNNEI in the germline V gene. V was clipped by 5 bases and J by 0 bases, with 11 bases between them. This CDR3 is built from 15 residues. DNA for the CDR3: TGTGCCAGCAGTTGGGACTTGAACTCCTACAATGAGCAGTTCTTC. Its translation is CASSWDLNSYNEQFF.

The chain uses TRBV7-2 and TRBJ1-5; D call uncertain. The V gene's germline CDR1 is SGHTA and CDR2 FQGNSA. The V and J ends lost 3 bases and 6 bases respectively, with 15 bases between them. CDR3 length: 15 amino acids. CDR3 residues: CASSLVGGSSQPQHF. The CDR3 bases are TGTGCCAGCAGCTTGGTGGGAGGGTCGAGTCAGCCCCAGCATTTT.

This clone has only one observation. V usage is TRBV27 and J usage is TRBJ2-7, with TRBD1 matching 7 bases. This CDR3 comprises 16 residues. Per the germline V gene, CDR1 is MNHEY and CDR2 is SMNVEV (reference sequence). J lost 0 bases, V lost 2 bases, and 7 bases had no gene match. The CDR3 region has the DNA TGTGCCAGCAGTTTACGATCCGGGACAGTCTCCTACGAGCAGTACTTC. This codes for CASSLRSGTVSYEQYF.

This rearrangement joins TRBV30 to TRBJ2-1; the D gene is possibly TRBD1 (5 bases). Germline CDR1 GTSNPN, CDR2 SVGIG (reference sequence). This CDR3 spans 14 amino acids. V was pared by 2 bases and J by 8 bases, with 16 bases between. The CDR3 bases are TGTGCCTGGAGTCCCTTGGTGCAGGGCTATGAGCAGTTCTTC. Its translation is CAWSPLVQGYEQFF.

This clone was seen just once. This sequence joins TRBV10-3 and TRBJ2-2; D possibly corresponds to TRBD2 (6 bases). Germline loops: CDR1 ENHRY, CDR2 SYGVKD. The CDR3 has 14 residues. V was trimmed by 6 bases and J by 2 bases, leaving 10 bases between them. The CDR3 protein is CAIRRDSNTGELFF. The CDR3 region has the DNA TGTGCCATCAGACGGGACTCCAACACCGGGGAGCTGTTTTTT.

V and J are TRBV9 and TRBJ1-6; tentatively, D is TRBD1 (6 bases). Trimming cost V 3 bases and J 8 bases, with 9 bases left between them. Germline CDR1 SGDLS, CDR2 YYNGEE. This CDR3 is 13 amino acids long. CDR3 protein: CASSASGDSPLHF. The CDR3 bases are TGTGCCAGCAGCGCCTCAGGGGATTCACCCCTCCACTTT.

V gene TRBV7-6 combines with J gene TRBJ2-1; tentatively, D is TRBD1 (6 bases). The CDR3 runs to 16 residues. Germline loops: CDR1 SGHVS, CDR2 FNYEAQ. V shed 1 base and J shed 0 bases, with 10 bases lying between them. CDR3 residues: CASSLVRDNSYNEQFF. The CDR3, as DNA: TGTGCCAGCAGCTTAGTCCGGGACAACTCCTACAATGAGCAGTTCTTC.

The chain links TRBV5-1 to TRBJ2-1, with 9 bases matching TRBD2. The CDR3 is 15 amino acids. The J segment lost 5 bases and the V segment lost 0 bases, leaving 3 bases of the junction unmatched. CDR1 and CDR2 (germline): SGHRS, YFSETQ. The CDR3 DNA reads as TGCGCCAGCAGCTTGGGTAGCGGGGGAAACAATGAGCAGTTCTTC. Its protein product is CASSLGSGGNNEQFF.

The genes are TRBV28 and TRBJ2-7; 7 positions match TRBD1. Germline loops: CDR1 MDHEN, CDR2 SYDVKM. The trim removed 4 bases at V and 3 bases at J, leaving 9 bases unmatched. CDR3 length: 15 amino acids. The CDR3 DNA follows: TGTGCCAGCAGTTCGGCCGGGACAGTGGACTACGAGCAGTACTTC. It is translated as CASSSAGTVDYEQYF.

The chain couples TRBV7-2 to TRBJ2-2; D possibly corresponds to TRBD1 (5 bases). The CDR3 extends over 14 amino acids. Germline loops: CDR1 SGHTA, CDR2 FQGNSA. V was trimmed by 7 bases and J by 6 bases, leaving 15 bases between them. The CDR3 DNA sequence: TGTGCCAGCACCCCTTCTGTGGGGCCCGGGGAGCTGTTTTTT. This translates into CASTPSVGPGELFF.

The V call is TRBV11-2, the J call TRBJ2-3; 12 bases map to TRBD2. The CDR3 extends over 16 amino acids. Germline CDR1 and CDR2: SGHAT and FQNNGV. V shed 1 base and J 4 bases; nucleotides not matched to a gene: 3. CDR3 bases: TGTGCCAGCAGCTTAGGGGCTAGCGGGGGGGCAGATACGCAGTATTTT. Translation gives CASSLGASGGADTQYF.

The chain combines TRBV2 with TRBJ1-5, with D unclear. CDR1 is SNHLY, CDR2 FYNNEI, per germline. This CDR3 contains 12 residues. V lost 8 bases, J lost 0 bases, and 5 bases lay in between. Written as DNA, the CDR3 is TGTGCCAGCGGAGATAGCAATCAGCCCCAGCATTTT. Translation: CASGDSNQPQHF.